This is a list of T cell receptor beta chains from one sample in a study of regulatory T cells in long-lasting Graves disease. TCRdb passed the multiplex PCR reads through MiXCR, listing each CDR3 protein once. This repertoire shows approximately 400,000 distinct CDR3 sequences, more than 13% found once; its top ten account for roughly 17%. This sample was shared with a second study, whose subject was T cells in Graves' hyperthyroidism and ophthalmopathy.

Specimen: peripheral blood mononuclear cells (PBMCs), collected at new diagnosis, from a patient treated with antithyroid drugs. The receptors come from a woman aged 25 to 39 with Graves disease. Both conserved end residues are part of each CDR3. D genes are given only for firm matches. Only some rows state a clone size, as once, few, many or a class for expanded clones.

-,TRBV7-8,-,TRBJ2-7,TGTGCCAGCAGTCCCCTCCGGGGCTACGAGCAGTACTTC,CASSPLRGYEQYF
-,TRBV19,-,TRBJ2-7,TGTGCCACAGGGTTCGGCGGCGAGCAGTACTTC,CATGFGGEQYF
few,TRBV11-3,TRBD1,TRBJ2-7,TGTGCCAGCGGAGGACAGGGCGATAACCCCTACGGGCAGTACTTC,CASGGQGDNPYGQYF
many,TRBV5-1,-,TRBJ2-3,TGCGCCAGCAGCCCCCGGGTCGCTAGCACAGATACGCAGTATTTT,CASSPRVASTDTQYF
many,TRBV6-2/TRBV6-3,-,TRBJ2-7,TGTGCCAGCCGCCCTATAGGTGAGGGATACGAGCAGTACTTC,CASRPIGEGYEQYF
many,TRBV20-1,-,TRBJ2-5,TGCAGTGCTGCAAAAGGGAGGGAGACCCAGTACTTC,CSAAKGRETQYF
many,TRBV11-2,TRBD1,TRBJ1-1,TGTGCCAGCAGCACCTCGACAGGGATGAACACTGAAGCTTTCTTT,CASSTSTGMNTEAFF
-,TRBV7-2,-,TRBJ1-6,TGTGCCAGCAGCTTAGAGGGACACAATAATTCACCCCTCCACTTT,CASSLEGHNNSPLHF
many,TRBV18,-,TRBJ2-1,TGTGCCAGCTCACCAACAGTAACCTCGATTGAGCAGTTCTTC,CASSPTVTSIEQFF
few,TRBV5-6,-,TRBJ1-3,TGTGCCAGCAGCTTGGTAACAGGCAGCTCTGGAAACACCATATATTTT,CASSLVTGSSGNTIYF
many,TRBV20-1,TRBD2,TRBJ2-7,TGCAGTGCTAGTGGGTCCGGACTAGCGCCTAGGAACGGGTACGAGCAGTACTTC,CSASGSGLAPRNGYEQYF
many,TRBV11-2,TRBD1,TRBJ2-5,TGTGCCAGCAGCTTAGGTACCACAGGGGGAGAGACCCAGTACTTC,CASSLGTTGGETQYF
many,TRBV18,TRBD1,TRBJ1-1,TGTGCCAGCTCACCGGGACAGGCTCTCATTGAAGCTTTCTTT,CASSPGQALIEAFF
many,TRBV13,-,TRBJ2-1,TGTGCCAGCAGCCCGAGTAGGACTACCTACAATGAGCAGTTCTTC,CASSPSRTTYNEQFF
few,TRBV5-1,TRBD1,TRBJ1-1,TGCGCCAGCAGCAACAGGGGGCGAACTGAAGCTTTCTTT,CASSNRGRTEAFF
many,TRBV10-3,-,TRBJ2-7,TGTGCCATCACCCCATCCTTGGGATCGACCTACGAGCAGTACTTC,CAITPSLGSTYEQYF
once,TRBV27,-,TRBJ1-5,TGTGCCAGCAACAGTTTTGTTAGCAATCAGCCCCAGCATTTT,CASNSFVSNQPQHF
many,TRBV20-1,-,TRBJ2-1,TGCAGTGCTAGCCCCGGGACTTCTGACAGCAATGAGCAGTTCTTC,CSASPGTSDSNEQFF
-,TRBV11-3,TRBD1,TRBJ2-7,TGTGCCAGCAGGGACAGGGTGGACTACGAGCAGTACTTC,CASRDRVDYEQYF
-,TRBV6-1,-,TRBJ1-3,TGTGCCAGCAGGCCCGCCGGGGGCTCTTATGGAAACACCATATATTTT,CASRPAGGSYGNTIYF
few,TRBV5-1,-,TRBJ2-7,TGCGCCAGCAGCCCTTTAGCCGGGAAAATTTCCTACGAGCAGTACTTC,CASSPLAGKISYEQYF
-,TRBV7-2,-,TRBJ2-3,TGTGCCAGCAGCTTTCCCGTAGGCTACGCAGATACGCAGTATTTT,CASSFPVGYADTQYF
-,TRBV24-1,TRBD1,TRBJ2-7,TGTGCCACCAGTGACCCGGACAGGGGGTCCTACGAGCAGTACTTC,CATSDPDRGSYEQYF
many,TRBV6-1,TRBD1,TRBJ1-1,TGTGCCAGCACAGCTCAGGGGGTAAGGAACACTGAAGCTTTCTTT,CASTAQGVRNTEAFF
few,TRBV12-5,-,TRBJ1-1,TGTGCTAGTGGTTTGGGCGTAGGTACTGAAGCTTTCTTT,CASGLGVGTEAFF